Detailed here is one TCR beta chain. Its cognate antigen has yet to be identified. No much larger clone is present one base from it, and per-base qualities are unavailable. The V end loses 3 bases and the J end loses 0 bases, and a stretch of 9 bases separates them. Reading the germline V gene gives CDR1 ENHRY and CDR2 SYGVKD. The cysteine opens and the phenylalanine closes a CDR3 of 14 amino acids. The retained sequence is limited to the CDR3, 42 bases, with the frame set at the first base. TCRbeta CDR3 regions were amplified from genomic DNA by means of the immunoSEQ Assay, a bias-controlled multiplex PCR. Per the original workflow: Nucleated cell counts per sample were estimated from amplification of reference gene primers within the assay. To quantify the absolute abundance of each unique TCRbeta CDR3 rearrangement, sequence reads were collapsed and filtered. Productive Simpson clonality was computed per sample as the square root of Simpson's diversity index over productive rearrangements. TCRdb obtained this table from immuneACCESS and retained in-frame rearrangements with V and J assigned. These tables miss some clones; where compared with another copy, unresolved V genes account for less than half of the shortfall, and the remainder is unexplained. V, J and clone size are those of that table, while D and trimming were read from the DNA. The table for this sample lists 150,000 to 200,000 clones; 88% of them were counted only once. The ten largest clones take up roughly 4.7% of the sample.

The collaborating institutions used their own protocols to collect whole blood in K2EDTA tubes. For TCRbeta analysis, collaborators shipped samples as frozen whole blood, isolated PBMCs, or DNA extracted from either of those sample types. The sample belongs to a study of blood T cell repertoires in COVID-19 (TCRdb year 2020). At the level of the whole study: The collaborator samples originated in the United States, Italy and Spain and spanned the acute and convalescent phases of COVID-19. The sample metadata nearly always contained a de-identified subject ID, COVID-19 status, age in years and sex. Subjects who had been exposed to COVID-19, were actively infected with it, or had recovered from it provided the deeply sampled blood TCRbeta repertoires that made up the dataset. Where HLA class I and class II types were available, the types were taken from metadata supplied by the sample provider, not from assay-based typing. The material from the prospective study consisted of cDNA or gDNA derived from T cells, B-cell-depleted T cells, or PBMCs. The samples were drawn from the first 160 participants of the ongoing ImmuneRACE study and from 950 to 1,500 subjects provided by 6 global collaborators. A freely available public database, intended as a resource for researchers studying the immune response to SARS-CoV-2, is where the repertoires were released. General conclusions and limits of the study: How much clinical and demographic metadata was included differed by source and by participant, and the metadata was provided uncurated.

The sample comprised peripheral blood. The V and J segments used are TRBV10-3 and TRBJ2-7; no D gene can be assigned with confidence. This clonotype was sampled from a human donor in a cohort sampled during active COVID-19. The nucleotide sequence is given as TGTGCCATCAGTGACGGTAGAACCTCCTACGAGCAGTACTTC. Its amino acids are CAISDGRTSYEQYF.